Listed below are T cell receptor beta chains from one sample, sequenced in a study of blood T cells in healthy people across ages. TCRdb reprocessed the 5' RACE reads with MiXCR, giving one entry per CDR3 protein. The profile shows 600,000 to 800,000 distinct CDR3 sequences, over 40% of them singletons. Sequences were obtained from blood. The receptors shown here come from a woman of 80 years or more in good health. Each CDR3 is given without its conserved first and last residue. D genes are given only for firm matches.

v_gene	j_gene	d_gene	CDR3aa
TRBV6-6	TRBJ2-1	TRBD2	ASVGLAGDNEQF
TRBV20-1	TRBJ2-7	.	SARDPSGLTSSYEQY
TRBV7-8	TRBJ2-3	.	ASSLTGLPPDTQY
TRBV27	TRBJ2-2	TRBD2	ASAGPGGTGELF
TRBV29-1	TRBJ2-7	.	SVARGDEQY
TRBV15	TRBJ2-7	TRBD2	ATSRDLADYEQY
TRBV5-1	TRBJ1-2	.	ASSYQGSGIYGYT
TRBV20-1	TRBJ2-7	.	SAREGGQGTYEQY
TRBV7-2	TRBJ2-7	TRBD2	ASSYAGTSGRGSYEQY
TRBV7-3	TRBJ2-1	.	ASRLGSGAFWIEQF
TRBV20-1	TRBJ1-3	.	SARTPGNTIY
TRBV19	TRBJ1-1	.	ASSIITIPGTRNTEAF
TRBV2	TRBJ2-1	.	ASSAETPEQF
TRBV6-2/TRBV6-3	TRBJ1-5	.	ASSYVRGGQPQH
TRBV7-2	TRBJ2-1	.	ASSLAFSLASYNEQF
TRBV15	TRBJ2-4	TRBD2	ATSRKEREINIQY
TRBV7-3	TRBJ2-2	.	ASSLQITGELF
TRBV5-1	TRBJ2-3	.	ASSGPGRTFDTQY
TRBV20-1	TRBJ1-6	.	SARRDNLSRSPLH
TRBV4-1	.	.	ASSQSQSYEQY
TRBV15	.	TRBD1	ATSRVGQGLLGEQY
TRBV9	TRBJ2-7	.	ASSVVSGPTYEQY
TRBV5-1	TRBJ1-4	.	ASSLGSGGEEKLF
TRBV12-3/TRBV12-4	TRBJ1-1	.	ASSLGAGTEAF
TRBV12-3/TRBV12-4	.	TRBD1	ASSPDRVRYNEQY
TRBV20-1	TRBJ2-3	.	SASSGVDTQY
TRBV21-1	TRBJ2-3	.	ASSKEDNTDTQY
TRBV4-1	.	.	ASSHNDRSGTQY